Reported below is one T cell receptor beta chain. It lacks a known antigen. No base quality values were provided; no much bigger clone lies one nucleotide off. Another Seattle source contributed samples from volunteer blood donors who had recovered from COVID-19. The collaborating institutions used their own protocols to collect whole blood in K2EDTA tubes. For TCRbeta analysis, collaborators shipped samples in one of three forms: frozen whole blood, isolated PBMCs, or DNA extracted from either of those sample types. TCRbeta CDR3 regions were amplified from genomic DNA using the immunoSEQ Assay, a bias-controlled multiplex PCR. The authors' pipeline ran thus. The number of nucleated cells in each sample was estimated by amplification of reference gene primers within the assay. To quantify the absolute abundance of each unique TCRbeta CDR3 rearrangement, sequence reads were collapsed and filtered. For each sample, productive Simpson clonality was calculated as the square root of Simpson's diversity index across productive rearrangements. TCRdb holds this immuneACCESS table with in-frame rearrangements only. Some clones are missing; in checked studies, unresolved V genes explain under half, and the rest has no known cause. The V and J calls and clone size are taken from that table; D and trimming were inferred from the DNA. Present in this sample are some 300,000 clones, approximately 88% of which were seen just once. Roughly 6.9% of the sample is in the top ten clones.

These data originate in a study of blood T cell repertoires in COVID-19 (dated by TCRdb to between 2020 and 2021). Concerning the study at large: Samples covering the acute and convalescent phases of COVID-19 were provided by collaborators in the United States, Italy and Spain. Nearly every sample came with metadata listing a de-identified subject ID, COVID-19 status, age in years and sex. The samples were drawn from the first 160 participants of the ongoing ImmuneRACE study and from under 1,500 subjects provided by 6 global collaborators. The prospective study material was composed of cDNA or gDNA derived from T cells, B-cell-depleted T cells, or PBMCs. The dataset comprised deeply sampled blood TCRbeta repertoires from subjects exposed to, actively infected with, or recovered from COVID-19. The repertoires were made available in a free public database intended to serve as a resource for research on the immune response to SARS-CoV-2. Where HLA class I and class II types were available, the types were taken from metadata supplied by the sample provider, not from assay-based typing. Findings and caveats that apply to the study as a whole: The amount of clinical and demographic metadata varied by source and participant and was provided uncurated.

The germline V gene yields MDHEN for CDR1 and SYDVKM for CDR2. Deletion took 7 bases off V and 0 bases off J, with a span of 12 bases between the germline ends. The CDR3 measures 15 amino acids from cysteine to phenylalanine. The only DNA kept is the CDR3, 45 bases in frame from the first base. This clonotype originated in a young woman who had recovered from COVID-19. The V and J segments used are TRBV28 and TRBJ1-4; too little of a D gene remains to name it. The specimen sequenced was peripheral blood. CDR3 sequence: CASTPPGATNEKLFF. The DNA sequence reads TGTGCCAGCACCCCGCCCGGGGCAACTAATGAAAAACTGTTTTTT. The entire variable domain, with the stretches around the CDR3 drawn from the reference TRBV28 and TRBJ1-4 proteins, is DVKVTQSSRYLVKRTGEKVFLECVQDMDHENMFWYRQDPGLGLRLIYFSYDVKMKEKGDIPEGYSVSREKKERFSLILESASTNQTSMYLCASTPPGATNEKLFFGSGTQLSVL.